These 30 T cell receptor beta chains came from one sample sequenced in a study of blood T cell repertoires in COVID-19. Method: immunoSEQ multiplex PCR; TCRdb's copy keeps in-frame clones and lacks some. The sample lists 250,000 to 300,000 clones, around 85% occurring once. Sample: peripheral blood. The source of these receptors is a woman aged 70-85 years with acute or convalescent COVID-19.

The chain links TRBV3-1 (or the pseudogene TRBV3-2) to TRBJ2-7, with no clear D. The CDR3 totals 12 residues. Germline loops: CDR1 LGHDT, CDR2 YNNKEL (reference sequence). Trimming removed 3 bases from V and 7 bases from J, with 10 bases in between. The CDR3 DNA is TGTGCCAGCAGCCAGGAAAACAGAGAGCAGTACTTC. Translating gives CASSQENREQYF.

The chain is built from TRBV5-5 and TRBJ2-7, with TRBD1 identical over 11 bases. Germline-derived CDR1 and CDR2 are SGHKS and YYEKEE (reference sequence). This CDR3 is 15 amino acids long. V lost 4 bases and J lost 3; bases outside the gene matches: 6. As DNA, the CDR3 is TGTGCCAGCAGCCCCGGGACAGGGGGATTCTACGAGCAGTACTTC. This codes for CASSPGTGGFYEQYF.

J is TRBJ2-4 and V is TRBV2; TRBD1 matches at 7 bases. In germline, CDR1 is SNHLY, CDR2 FYNNEI. V lost 7 bases to trimming and J lost 6 bases; unmatched junction nucleotides: 9. CDR3 length: 14 amino acids. CDR3 protein: CASNPVTGRNIQYF. The DNA of the CDR3 is TGTGCCAGCAATCCGGTGACAGGGAGAAACATTCAGTACTTC.

V is TRBV7-9 and J is TRBJ1-2; weak D call: TRBD1 (5 bases). Per germline, CDR1 SEHNR and CDR2 FQNEAQ (reference sequence). V was cut by 8 bases and J by 4 bases, with 17 bases left in between. CDR3 length equals 14 residues. CDR3 sequence: CASSHPGRGYGYTF. The CDR3, as DNA: TGTGCCAGCTCCCATCCCGGGAGGGGCTATGGCTACACCTTC.

The chain recombines TRBV7-8 with TRBJ2-7; 11 bases fit TRBD2. The V gene end was trimmed by 4 bases and the J gene end by 5 bases; junction bases not matched to a gene: 7. CDR1 is SGHVS and CDR2 is FQNEAQ in the germline V gene. The CDR3 runs 15 residues. Written as DNA, the CDR3 is TGTGCCAGCAGCTATAGCGGGGGGGCCATCCACGAGCAGTACTTC. Its translation is CASSYSGGAIHEQYF.

The rearrangement joins TRBV28 to TRBJ1-1, with D unclear. Germline CDR1 reads MDHEN; CDR2 reads SYDVKM. The CDR3 is 14 amino acids. V dropped 7 bases and J dropped 0 bases, with 12 bases sitting between them. The CDR3 loop reads CASTVVSLNTEAFF. CDR3 sequence (DNA): TGTGCCAGCACCGTCGTGAGTCTGAACACTGAAGCTTTCTTT. The variable domain in full, completed from reference TRBV28 and TRBJ1-1, reads DVKVTQSSRYLVKRTGEKVFLECVQDMDHENMFWYRQDPGLGLRLIYFSYDVKMKEKGDIPEGYSVSREKKERFSLILESASTNQTSMYLCASTVVSLNTEAFFGQGTRLTVV.

This clone was observed a handful of times. The chain is built from TRBV7-9 and TRBJ1-4, with 9 bases that match TRBD1. The CDR3 is 16 amino acids. CDR1 is SEHNR, CDR2 FQNEAQ, per germline (reference sequence). Unmatched junction bases numbered 6, after V lost 7 bases and J lost 0 bases. CDR3 loop: CASNRDRAATNEKLFF. The CDR3 region has the DNA TGTGCCAGCAACCGGGACAGGGCAGCAACTAATGAAAAACTGTTTTTT.

V usage is TRBV3-1 (or the pseudogene TRBV3-2) and J usage is TRBJ1-2; no clear D gene. The CDR3 length is 13 residues. Deletions cut 4 bases from V and 2 bases from J, with 8 bases between. Germline CDR1 LGHDT, CDR2 YNNKEL (reference sequence). CDR3 in DNA: TGTGCCAGCAGCCCGAGAAGCAACTATGGCTACACCTTC. It is translated as CASSPRSNYGYTF.

V is TRBV5-1 and J is TRBJ2-3; D is possibly TRBD1 (5 bases). This CDR3 is built from 16 residues. Trimming pared 0 bases from V and 0 bases from J, leaving 11 bases between. Germline CDR1 is SGHRS and CDR2 is YFSETQ. As DNA, the CDR3 is TGCGCCAGCAGCTTGGAGGGGTATGCTAGCACAGATACGCAGTATTTT. It yields the protein CASSLEGYASTDTQYF.

The V call is TRBV6-5, the J call TRBJ2-7, with TRBD1 identical over 9 bases. This CDR3 has 14 amino acids. The V gene's germline CDR1 is MNHEY and CDR2 SVGAGI. V was pared by 10 bases and J by 0 bases, with 7 bases of the junction left unmatched. The CDR3 region has the DNA TGTGCCACCAACCGGGACAGGGCCTCCTACGAGCAGTACTTC. Residues: CATNRDRASYEQYF.

CDR3 protein: CAWSRRAAFF. CDR3 nucleotide sequence: TGTGCCTGGAGTAGGAGAGCAGCTTTCTTT. This chain connects TRBV30 to TRBJ1-1; D call uncertain. The CDR3 sequence is 10 residues long. Germline V CDR1 and CDR2: GTSNPN, SVGIG (reference sequence). V was trimmed by 2 bases and J by 10 bases, leaving 8 bases between them.

The chain couples TRBV5-4 to TRBJ2-1; TRBD2 agrees at 12 bases. The trim removed 5 bases at V and 9 bases at J, leaving 12 bases unmatched. The CDR3 runs to 16 residues. Germline-derived CDR1 and CDR2 are SGHNT and YYREEE (reference sequence). The CDR3 here is CASSPPTSGGLAEQFF. Written as DNA, the CDR3 is TGTGCCAGCAGTCCTCCGACTAGCGGGGGTTTAGCTGAGCAGTTCTTC.

The chain employs TRBV3-1 (or the pseudogene TRBV3-2) and TRBJ2-5; 11 positions agree with TRBD1. The CDR3 is 17 amino acids. Germline V CDR1 and CDR2: LGHDT, YNNKEL (reference sequence). V was pared by 3 bases and J by 6 bases, with 12 bases of the junction left unmatched. As DNA, the CDR3 is TGTGCCAGCAGCCATTCAGAAACCGGGACAGGGGGAAAGACCCAGTACTTC. Its translation: CASSHSETGTGGKTQYF.

This clone showed up just a few times. The rearrangement uses TRBV6-5 and TRBJ1-6; TRBD1 is a possible D gene (5 bases). The germline CDR1 and CDR2 sequences are MNHEY and SVGAGI. V dropped 4 bases and J dropped 5 bases, with 9 bases sitting between them. The CDR3 covers 14 residues. In nucleotides, the CDR3 is TGTGCCAGCAGTTGGAGACAGAATAATTCACCCCTCCACTTT. The encoded protein is CASSWRQNNSPLHF.

This clone was seen only once. This sample also contains other DNA sequences that code for the same CDR3. The genes are TRBV3-1 (or the pseudogene TRBV3-2) and TRBJ1-2, with 8 bases matching TRBD1. CDR1 is LGHDT, CDR2 YNNKEL, per germline (reference sequence). V shed 4 bases, J shed 8 bases, and the junction held 3 bases outside the gene matches. The CDR3 loop spans 12 amino acids. The DNA for the CDR3 is TGTGCCAGCAGCCTTGGACAGGGAGGCTACACCTTC. It is translated as CASSLGQGGYTF.

This rearrangement joins TRBV19 to TRBJ2-3, with 13 bases fitting TRBD2. V was clipped by 4 bases and J by 1 base; unmatched bases: 2. In germline, CDR1 is LNHDA, CDR2 SQIVND (reference sequence). This CDR3 is built from 16 residues. The CDR3 region is CASSRLAGGRTDTQYF. The CDR3 region has the DNA TGTGCCAGTAGTAGACTAGCGGGGGGACGCACAGATACGCAGTATTTT.

V and J are TRBV18 and TRBJ1-2, with unresolved D. The V end lost 3 bases, the J end lost 8 bases, and 10 bases lay between the germline ends. Germline CDR1 and CDR2: KGHSH and LQKENI. The CDR3 contains 12 residues. CDR3 sequence: CASSPLAGGYTF. In DNA, the CDR3 is TGTGCCAGCTCACCGCTCGCAGGCGGCTACACCTTC.

The count of this clone is one. The CDR3 bases are TGTGCCAGCAATTCTGTCCCAAGGGGCCGCATTCGGGAGCAGTACTTC. As protein: CASNSVPRGRIREQYF. The chain has TRBV28 and TRBJ2-7; possibly TRBD1 for D (5 bases). CDR3 length: 16 residues. Trimming took off 7 bases at V and 7 bases at J, with 26 bases between the two ends. The germline V gene has CDR1 MDHEN and CDR2 SYDVKM.

This chain connects TRBV12-3 or TRBV12-4 to TRBJ1-2, with no clear D. The CDR3 consists of 13 residues. V was shortened by 8 bases and J by 0 bases, with 10 bases between the two germline ends. CDR3 protein: CASCRLANYGYTF. In nucleotides, the CDR3 is TGTGCCAGCTGCCGATTAGCTAACTATGGCTACACCTTC.

This clone was seen only a few times. CDR3 amino acids: CASTSKDFPSYEQYF. For the CDR3, the DNA is TGTGCCAGCACCTCGAAGGACTTTCCCTCCTACGAGCAGTACTTC. The V call is TRBV5-5, the J call TRBJ2-7; D is possibly TRBD2 (5 bases). Germline V gives CDR1 SGHKS, CDR2 YYEKEE (reference sequence). V was cut by 6 bases and J by 0 bases, with 16 bases left in between. The CDR3 contains 15 residues.

The chain combines TRBV7-6 with TRBJ1-1; possible D gene TRBD1, 5 bases. Trimming shortened V by 0 bases and J by 3 bases, and 11 bases separated the two germline ends. Looked up from germline, CDR1 is SGHVS and CDR2 is FNYEAQ. The CDR3 length is 15 residues. Here the CDR3 reads CASSLAGEGHTEAFF. The CDR3 DNA reads as TGTGCCAGCAGCTTAGCGGGGGAGGGTCACACTGAAGCTTTCTTT.

The rearrangement links TRBV2 to TRBJ2-3; 10 nucleotides match TRBD2. The germline CDR1 and CDR2 sequences are SNHLY and FYNNEI. With V trimmed by 6 bases and J by 5 bases, 5 bases remained unmatched. The length of the CDR3 is 14 residues. The DNA of the CDR3 is TGTGCCAGCAGAAGCGGGGGGGCGGGAGATACGCAGTATTTT. Translated, it gives CASRSGGAGDTQYF.

This chain links TRBV9 with TRBJ2-5, with TRBD2 as a possible D gene (5 bases). The CDR3 runs to 16 residues. Germline values: CDR1 SGDLS, CDR2 YYNGEE. V lost 3 bases, J lost 2 bases, and 17 bases lay in between. This chain's CDR3 is CASSARPGLNQETQYF. The CDR3 DNA is TGTGCCAGCAGCGCGCGCCCCGGACTGAATCAAGAGACCCAGTACTTC.

The rearrangement uses TRBV5-1 and TRBJ1-4; 9 bases are shared with TRBD1. This CDR3 is 15 amino acids long. The junction had 9 bases not matched to a gene; V was cut back by 4 bases and J by 8 bases. Germline-derived CDR1 and CDR2 are SGHRS and YFSETQ. DNA of the CDR3: TGCGCCAGCAGCCCCGCGGGACAGGGAGGGGAAAAACTGTTTTTT. Its translation: CASSPAGQGGEKLFF.

The gene calls are TRBV24-1 and TRBJ2-3, with 11 positions matching TRBD2. The CDR3 covers 18 residues. Germline V gives CDR1 KGHDR, CDR2 SFDVKD. V was pared by 3 bases and J by 3 bases, with 10 bases of the junction left unmatched. The CDR3 nucleotides read TGTGCCACCAGTGATAGGGATTTAGCGGGGGGGCAGACAGATACGCAGTATTTT. Protein sequence: CATSDRDLAGGQTDTQYF.

The CDR3 is CASSLEAGSNQPQHF. The CDR3 DNA follows: TGTGCCAGCAGCTTGGAGGCAGGGAGCAATCAGCCCCAGCATTTT. This rearrangement joins TRBV5-5 to TRBJ1-5; D is perhaps TRBD1 (5 bases). The CDR3 spans 15 residues. V gave up 0 bases and J gave up 1 base, with 8 bases separating them. Germline loops: CDR1 SGHKS, CDR2 YYEKEE (reference sequence).

The V call is TRBV2, the J call TRBJ1-1; D might be TRBD1 (5 bases). Germline V gene sequence: CDR1 SNHLY, CDR2 FYNNEI. The CDR3 loop spans 14 amino acids. V lost 6 bases, J lost 1 base, and 12 bases lay in between. The CDR3 is CASSLGTPNTEAFF. The CDR3 DNA follows: TGTGCCAGCAGCCTCGGGACTCCGAACACTGAAGCTTTCTTT.

The rearrangement links TRBV6-5 to TRBJ2-1; D is undetermined. V was shortened by 6 bases and J by 6 bases, with 15 bases between the two germline ends. The CDR3 totals 14 residues. Germline V CDR1 and CDR2: MNHEY, SVGAGI. CDR3 residues: CASRYIGGRNEQFF. DNA for the CDR3: TGTGCCAGCAGGTACATTGGTGGCCGCAATGAGCAGTTCTTC.

The chain carries TRBV5-1 and TRBJ2-3, with a weak D call TRBD2 (6 bases). There are 15 residues in the CDR3. Germline V lookup: CDR1 SGHRS, CDR2 YFSETQ. The V end was cut by 4 bases, the J end by 1 base, with 13 bases between. The CDR3 DNA follows: TGCGCCAGCAGCCGCTCCCCGGGGGGCACAGATACGCAGTATTTT. Protein product: CASSRSPGGTDTQYF.

The rearrangement uses TRBV19 and TRBJ1-2; D ambiguous. The CDR3 totals 13 residues. Germline assignment: CDR1 LNHDA and CDR2 SQIVND (reference sequence). Trimming removed 6 bases at V and 2 bases at J, with 10 bases between. The CDR3 spells CASRGSGNYGYTF. The DNA of the CDR3 is TGTGCCAGTAGGGGCAGTGGGAACTATGGCTACACCTTC.